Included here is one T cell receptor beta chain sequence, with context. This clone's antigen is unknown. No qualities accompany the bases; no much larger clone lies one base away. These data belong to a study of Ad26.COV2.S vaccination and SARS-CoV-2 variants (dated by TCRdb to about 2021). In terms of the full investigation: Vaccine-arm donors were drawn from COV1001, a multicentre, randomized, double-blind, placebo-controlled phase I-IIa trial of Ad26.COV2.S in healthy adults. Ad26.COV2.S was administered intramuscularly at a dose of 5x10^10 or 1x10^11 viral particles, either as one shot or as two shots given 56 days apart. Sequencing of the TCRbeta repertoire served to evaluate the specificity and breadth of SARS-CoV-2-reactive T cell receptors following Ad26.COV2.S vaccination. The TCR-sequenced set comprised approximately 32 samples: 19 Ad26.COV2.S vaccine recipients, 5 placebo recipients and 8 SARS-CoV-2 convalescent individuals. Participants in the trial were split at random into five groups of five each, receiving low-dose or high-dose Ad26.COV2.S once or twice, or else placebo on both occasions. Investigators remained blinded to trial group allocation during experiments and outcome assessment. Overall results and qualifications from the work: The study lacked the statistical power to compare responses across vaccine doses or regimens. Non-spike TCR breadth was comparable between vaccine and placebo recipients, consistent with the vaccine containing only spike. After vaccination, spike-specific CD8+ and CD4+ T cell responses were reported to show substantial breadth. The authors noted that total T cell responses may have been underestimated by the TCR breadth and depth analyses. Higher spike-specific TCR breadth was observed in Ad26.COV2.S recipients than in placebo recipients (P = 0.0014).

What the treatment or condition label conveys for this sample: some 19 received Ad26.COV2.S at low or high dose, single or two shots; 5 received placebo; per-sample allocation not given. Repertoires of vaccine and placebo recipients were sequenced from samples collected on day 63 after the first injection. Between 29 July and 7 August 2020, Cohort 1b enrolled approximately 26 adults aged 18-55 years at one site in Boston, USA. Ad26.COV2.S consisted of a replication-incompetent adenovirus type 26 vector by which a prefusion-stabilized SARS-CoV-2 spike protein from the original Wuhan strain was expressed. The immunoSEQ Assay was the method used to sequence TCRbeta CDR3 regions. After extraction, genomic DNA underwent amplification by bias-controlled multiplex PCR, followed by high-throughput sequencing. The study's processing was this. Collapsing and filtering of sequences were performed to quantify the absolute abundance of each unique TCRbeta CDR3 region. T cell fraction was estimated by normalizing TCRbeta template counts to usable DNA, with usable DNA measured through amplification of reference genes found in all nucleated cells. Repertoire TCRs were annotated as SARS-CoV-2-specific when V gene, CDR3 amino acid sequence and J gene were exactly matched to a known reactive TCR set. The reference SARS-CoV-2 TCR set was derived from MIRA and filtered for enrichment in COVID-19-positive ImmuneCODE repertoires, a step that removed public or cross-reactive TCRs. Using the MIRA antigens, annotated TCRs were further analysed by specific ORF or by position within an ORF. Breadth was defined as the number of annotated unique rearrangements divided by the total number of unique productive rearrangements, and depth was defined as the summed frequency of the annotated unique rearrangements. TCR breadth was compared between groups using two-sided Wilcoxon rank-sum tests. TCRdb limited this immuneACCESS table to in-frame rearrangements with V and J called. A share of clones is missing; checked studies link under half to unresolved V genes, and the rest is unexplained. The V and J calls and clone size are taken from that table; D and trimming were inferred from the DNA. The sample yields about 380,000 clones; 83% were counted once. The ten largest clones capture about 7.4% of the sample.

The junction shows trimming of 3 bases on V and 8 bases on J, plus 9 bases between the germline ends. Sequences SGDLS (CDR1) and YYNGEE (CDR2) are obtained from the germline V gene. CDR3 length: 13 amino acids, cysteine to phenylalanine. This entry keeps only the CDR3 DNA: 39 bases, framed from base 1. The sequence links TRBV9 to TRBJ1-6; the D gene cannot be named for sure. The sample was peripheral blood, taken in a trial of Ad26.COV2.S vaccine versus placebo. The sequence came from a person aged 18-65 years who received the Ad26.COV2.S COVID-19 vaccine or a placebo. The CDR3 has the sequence CASSAGWDSPLHF. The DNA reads TGTGCCAGCAGCGCCGGCTGGGATTCACCCCTCCACTTT.